Listed here are 22 T cell receptor beta chains from one sample, sequenced in a study of CD8 T cells in ankylosing spondylitis. From the 5' RACE reads, TCRdb called clonotypes with MiXCR, one entry per CDR3 protein. The sample comprises 200,000 to 300,000 distinct CDR3 sequences, approximately 9% of which are singletons, and nearly 7% rests with the top ten. The sample comprised blood, either unsorted or a sorted T cell fraction (not recorded which). All receptors derive from a male donor with ankylosing spondylitis or in good health (not recorded which).

In regard to this clonotype: This could be a read error, since a much larger clone is one nucleotide away. This chain links TRBV12-3 or TRBV12-4 with TRBJ2-3; D not resolved. CDR3 length: 12 amino acids. This chain's CDR3 is CASSLGKDTQNF. The DNA of the CDR3 is TGTGCCAGCAGTTTAGGGAAAGATACGCAGAATTTT.

This clonotype was counted a single time. The genes are TRBV4-3 and TRBJ1-2, with D unclear. The CDR3 contains 13 residues. The germline V gene has CDR1 LGHNA and CDR2 YSLEER. Trimming cost V 0 bases and J 7 bases, with 9 bases left between them. Here the CDR3 reads CASSQETIGGYTF. The CDR3, as DNA: TGCGCCAGCAGCCAAGAGACCATAGGTGGCTACACCTTC.

The DNA of the CDR3 is TGCAGCGTTGAAGGCCAAACTAGCGGGAGCTACAATGAGCAGTTCTTC. It yields the protein CSVEGQTSGSYNEQFF. This sequence joins TRBV29-1 and TRBJ2-1; TRBD2 aligns across 11 bases. This CDR3 is built from 16 residues. Trimming cost V 1 base and J 3 bases; bases outside gene matches: 5. CDR1 and CDR2 from the germline V gene are SQVTM and ANQGSEA.

The chain joins TRBV11-2 to TRBJ2-1; 7 nucleotides line up with TRBD2. Germline values: CDR1 SGHAT, CDR2 FQNNGV. V was clipped by 5 bases and J by 0 bases; unmatched bases: 13. The CDR3 totals 18 residues. CDR3 DNA sequence: TGTGCCAGCAGCCAAGGGACTACCAAAATTAACTCCTACAATGAGCAGTTCTTC. As protein: CASSQGTTKINSYNEQFF.

This clonotype was seen many times. The chain is built from TRBV10-3 and TRBJ1-6, with 7 bases aligning to TRBD1. CDR3 size: 15 residues. The germline CDR1 and CDR2 sequences are ENHRY and SYGVKD. V was pared by 6 bases and J by 7 bases, with 9 bases of the junction left unmatched. CDR3 sequence reads: CAISRTGGANSPLHF. CDR3 DNA: TGTGCCATCAGCCGGACAGGAGGGGCGAATTCACCCCTCCACTTT.

This clonotype showed up just a few times. V gene TRBV10-3 combines with J gene TRBJ2-7; tentative D call: TRBD1 (5 bases). The CDR3 runs 12 residues. Germline CDR1 ENHRY, CDR2 SYGVKD. Deletions cut 4 bases from V and 3 bases from J, with 7 bases between. CDR3 amino acids: CAISGGGYEQYF. CDR3 nucleotide sequence: TGTGCCATCAGTGGGGGCGGCTACGAGCAGTACTTC.

This chain uses TRBV12-3 or TRBV12-4 with TRBJ2-1; no clear D gene. With 5 bases removed from V and 2 bases from J, the gap between germline ends came to 13 bases. The CDR3 loop spans 15 amino acids. CDR3 sequence (DNA): TGTGCCAGCAGTCAGAGACTGATCGCCTACAATGAGCAGTTCTTC. Protein: CASSQRLIAYNEQFF.

This clonotype appeared many times. The chain couples TRBV5-6 to TRBJ2-1, with D maybe TRBD2 (5 bases). V lost 0 bases and J lost 4, with 11 bases in between. Germline CDR1 is SGHDT and CDR2 is YYEEEE. This CDR3 spans 15 amino acids. The CDR3 is CASSLGTGKYNEQFF. The DNA for the CDR3 is TGTGCCAGCAGCTTGGGGACGGGGAAATACAATGAGCAGTTCTTC.

This clonotype was recorded a few times. V and J are TRBV19 and TRBJ1-1; a weak D match, TRBD1 (6 bases). Trimming took 7 bases from V and 5 from J, leaving 17 bases between them. Per the germline V gene, CDR1 is LNHDA and CDR2 is SQIVND (reference sequence). The CDR3 is 14 residues long. DNA for the CDR3: TGTGCCAGTACCCGGGACAAAGGGAGTACTGAAGCTTTCTTT. Residues: CASTRDKGSTEAFF.

This clonotype was recorded a few times. V usage is TRBV27 and J usage is TRBJ1-2; D remains unclear. The CDR3 is 13 amino acids. Germline-derived CDR1 and CDR2 are MNHEY and SMNVEV (reference sequence). V lost 3 bases and J 4 bases, leaving 9 bases between the germline ends. CDR3 coding DNA: TGTGCCAGCAGTTTTAGTGGTGGCTATGGCTACACCTTC. Its translation: CASSFSGGYGYTF.

Of note for this clonotype: Here the CDR3 omits its conserved ending phenylalanine or tryptophan, so a read error is the likely source. The chain combines TRBV7-2 with TRBJ1-1; 8 nucleotides agree with TRBD1. Trimming cost V 8 bases and J 1 base; bases outside gene matches: 3. Germline lookup yields CDR1 SGHTA and CDR2 FQGNSA. This CDR3 is built from 13 residues. The DNA for the CDR3 is TGTGCCAGCGTCAGGGGGCCGAACACTGAAGCTTTCATT. It encodes CASVRGPNTEAFI.

Turning to this clonotype: Given a much more abundant clone one base away, this may be a read error. V is TRBV12-3 or TRBV12-4 and J is TRBJ1-2; the D is unclear. Trimming stripped 4 bases from V and 6 bases from J, with 18 bases between. This CDR3 contains 15 residues. For the CDR3, the DNA is TGTGCCAGCAGTTCAGTTGTGACTCCTCAAGATGGCTACACCTTC. It encodes CASSSVVTPQDGYTF.

This clonotype was seen many times. The rearrangement links TRBV10-3 to TRBJ1-5; 7 bases line up with TRBD1. The ends lost 5 bases at V and 5 bases at J; junction bases unmatched: 6. This CDR3 spans 14 amino acids. The germline V gene has CDR1 ENHRY and CDR2 SYGVKD. The CDR3 nucleotides are TGTGCCATCAGTCCAGGGGGGTCCGATCAGCCCCAGCATTTT. It is translated as CAISPGGSDQPQHF.

This clonotype was seen at least ten times. The J gene is TRBJ2-1, the V gene TRBV11-1; perhaps TRBD2 as D (5 bases). Trimming stripped 1 base from V and 2 bases from J, with 21 bases between. The CDR3 covers 19 residues. Germline-derived CDR1 and CDR2 are SGHAT and FQDESV (reference sequence). The DNA for the CDR3 is TGTGCCAGCAGCTTAGGGCGGGTATGGTACAGATCGGCCTACAATGAGCAGTTCTTC. This gives the protein CASSLGRVWYRSAYNEQFF.

This clonotype was observed many times. This chain links TRBV11-3 with TRBJ2-3; D may be TRBD1 (6 bases). V lost 5 bases to trimming and J lost 2 bases, with 11 bases between them. The CDR3 extends over 14 amino acids. Germline CDR1 and CDR2: SGHNT and YENEEA. CDR3 sequence (DNA): TGTGCCAGCAGCCACGACAGGACCACAGATACGCAGTATTTT. This translates into CASSHDRTTDTQYF. Drawing the rest from reference TRBV11-3 and TRBJ2-3, the complete variable domain is EAGVVQSPRYKIIEKKQPVAFWCNPISGHNTLYWYLQNLGQGPELLIRYENEEAVDDSQLPKDRFSAERLKGVDSTLKIQPAELGDSAVYLCASSHDRTTDTQYFGPGTRLTVL.

This clonotype appeared many times. V and J are TRBV15 and TRBJ1-3; D unclear. This CDR3 has 13 residues. CDR1 is LNHNV and CDR2 is YYDKDF in the germline V gene (reference sequence). V lost 3 bases and J 4 bases, leaving 7 bases between the germline ends. The CDR3 region is CATSRVQGNTIYF. CDR3 nucleotides: TGTGCCACCAGCAGGGTTCAGGGAAACACCATATATTTT.

This clonotype was observed many times. The rearrangement links TRBV7-2 to TRBJ1-1, with a possible D match to TRBD1 (6 bases). Germline V gene lookup returns CDR1 SGHTA and CDR2 FQGNSA. The CDR3 consists of 16 residues. V shed 0 bases and J shed 1 base, with 12 bases lying between them. Here the CDR3 reads CASSLASGQKNTEAFF. In DNA, the CDR3 is TGTGCCAGCAGCTTAGCGAGCGGACAGAAGAACACTGAAGCTTTCTTT.

This clonotype was seen ten or more times. The rearrangement links TRBV20-1 to TRBJ2-3; no clear D gene. This CDR3 has 14 residues. CDR1 is DFQATT, CDR2 SNEGSKA, per germline (reference sequence). V gave up 4 bases and J gave up 2 bases, with 13 bases separating them. Here the CDR3 DNA reads TGCAGTGCTATTCCCCCGGGCCTCACAGATACGCAGTATTTT. As protein: CSAIPPGLTDTQYF.

This clonotype came up many times. The chain joins TRBV12-3 or TRBV12-4 to TRBJ1-1; the D gene is possibly TRBD1 (5 bases). The CDR3 has 18 amino acids. V lost 5 bases, J lost 4 bases, and 26 bases lay in between. The DNA of the CDR3 is TGTGCCAGCAGTCTTACCGGCACGAGGGGATGGGGGGTCACTGAAGCTTTCTTT. Residues: CASSLTGTRGWGVTEAFF.

This clonotype was seen many times. The V gene is TRBV27, the J gene TRBJ1-5; D uncertain. Trimming took 9 bases from V and 2 from J, leaving 14 bases between them. The CDR3 has 14 residues. The germline gives CDR1 MNHEY, CDR2 SMNVEV (reference sequence). The CDR3 DNA reads TGTGCCAGTCAGCGGGAATATGGCAATCAGCCCCAGCATTTT. It translates to CASQREYGNQPQHF.

This clonotype was observed many times. CDR3 protein: CASSQETVAGGDSSYNEQFF. The CDR3 DNA follows: TGCGCCAGCAGCCAAGAAACAGTAGCGGGAGGGGATAGCTCCTACAATGAGCAGTTCTTC. The chain carries TRBV4-1 and TRBJ2-1; 11 bases line up with TRBD2. The germline gives CDR1 MGHRA, CDR2 YSYEKL. The CDR3 totals 20 residues. J lost 0 bases, V lost 0 bases, and 10 bases had no gene match.

This clonotype appeared many times. The chain links TRBV6-5 to TRBJ1-1; no clear D. The CDR3 contains 14 residues. Germline values: CDR1 MNHEY, CDR2 SVGAGI. The V gene lost 0 bases and the J gene lost 9 bases, with 14 bases spanning the gap. The CDR3 DNA reads TGTGCCAGCAGTTACTCCAGGATGTTAGGGAAAGCTTTCTTT. Translation: CASSYSRMLGKAFF.